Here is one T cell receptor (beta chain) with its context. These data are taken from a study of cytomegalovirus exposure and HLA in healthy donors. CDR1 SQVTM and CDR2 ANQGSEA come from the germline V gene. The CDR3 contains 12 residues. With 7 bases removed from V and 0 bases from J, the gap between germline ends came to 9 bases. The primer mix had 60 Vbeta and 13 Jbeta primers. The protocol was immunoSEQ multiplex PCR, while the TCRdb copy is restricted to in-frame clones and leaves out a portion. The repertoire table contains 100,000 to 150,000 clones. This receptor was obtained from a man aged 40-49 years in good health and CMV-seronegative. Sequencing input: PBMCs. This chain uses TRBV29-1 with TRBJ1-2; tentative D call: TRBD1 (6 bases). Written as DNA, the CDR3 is TGCAGCGGCAGGACAGCTAACTATGGCTACACCTTC. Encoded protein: CSGRTANYGYTF.